These 13 T cell receptor beta chains originate from one sample sequenced in a study of blood T cell repertoires in COVID-19. Method: immunoSEQ multiplex PCR; TCRdb's copy keeps in-frame clones and lacks some. The data show about 180,000 clones, with around 73% seen just once and around 15% held by the top ten. Material: PBMCs or T cells enriched from blood (not recorded which). These receptors all stem from a woman in her fifties or sixties who had recovered from COVID-19.

This clone was detected only a few times. The CDR3 region is CASSDPTGGWTGELFF. CDR3 nucleotides: TGTGCCAGCAGTGACCCAACAGGGGGCTGGACCGGGGAGCTGTTTTTT. This chain joins TRBV6-1 and TRBJ2-2; 9 nucleotides agree with TRBD1. This CDR3 has 16 residues. V was clipped by 3 bases and J by 5 bases; unmatched bases: 7. Germline lookup yields CDR1 MNHNS and CDR2 SASEGT.

This chain joins TRBV5-1 and TRBJ2-5, with 8 nucleotides matching TRBD2. The trim removed 9 bases at V and 5 bases at J, leaving 9 bases unmatched. CDR1 is SGHRS, CDR2 YFSETQ, per germline. The CDR3 totals 13 residues. CDR3 sequence (DNA): TGCGCCACAACTAGCGGAAAGGGGGAGACCCAGTACTTC. Encoded protein: CATTSGKGETQYF.

This chain connects TRBV5-1 to TRBJ1-2; D may be TRBD1 (5 bases). Germline CDR1 SGHRS, CDR2 YFSETQ. Trimming cost V 1 base and J 8 bases, with 24 bases left between them. This CDR3 has 17 residues. This CDR3 reads CASSLTGGGRDYGGYTF. The CDR3, as DNA: TGCGCCAGCAGCTTGACCGGCGGGGGTAGGGACTATGGCGGCTACACCTTC.

This clone was found once. V is TRBV18 and J is TRBJ2-2, with a weak D call TRBD2 (5 bases). The CDR3 contains 14 residues. Germline V gene data show CDR1 as KGHSH and CDR2 as LQKENI. Deletions cut 2 bases from V and 6 bases from J, with 10 bases between. In DNA form, the CDR3 reads TGTGCCAGCTCACCAGGACTTGGCTCCGGGGAGCTGTTTTTT. It specifies CASSPGLGSGELFF.

The genes are TRBV19 and TRBJ1-2; unclear D gene. Germline V lookup: CDR1 LNHDA, CDR2 SQIVND (reference sequence). The CDR3 extends over 16 amino acids. The ends were cut back, 9 bases at V and 13 bases at J, with 33 bases in the middle. CDR3 coding DNA: TGTGCCAGCAGTCTACTATCCAGACCGGCCGTTCTCACCTGCACCTTC. Protein: CASSLLSRPAVLTCTF.

In this sample, this clone turned up once. In DNA form, the CDR3 reads TGTGCCAGCAGCTTAGGGCCCTACAATGAGCAGTTCTTC. Protein sequence: CASSLGPYNEQFF. The chain uses TRBV7-2 and TRBJ2-1; D ambiguous. The V gene's germline CDR1 is SGHTA and CDR2 FQGNSA. This CDR3 comprises 13 residues. V was pared by 1 base and J by 2 bases, with 3 bases between.

This clone has just a few counts. J is TRBJ2-7 and V is TRBV30, with 10 bases matching TRBD1. V gave up 4 bases and J gave up 2 bases; unmatched junction bases: 11. Germline values: CDR1 GTSNPN, CDR2 SVGIG (reference sequence). The CDR3 has 16 residues. The CDR3 is CAWTPTDRGRAYEQYF. The CDR3 bases are TGTGCCTGGACCCCGACCGACAGGGGGCGGGCCTACGAGCAGTACTTC.

This chain joins TRBV24-1 and TRBJ1-5; the D is unclear. V was trimmed by 10 bases and J by 0 bases, leaving 9 bases between them. The CDR3 is 13 amino acids. Germline V gives CDR1 KGHDR, CDR2 SFDVKD. The CDR3 coding sequence is TGTGCCACAGCGAGTTATAGCAATCAGCCCCAGCATTTT. The encoded protein is CATASYSNQPQHF.

The genes are TRBV6-5 and TRBJ2-1; 11 nucleotides agree with TRBD2. The germline V gene has CDR1 MNHEY and CDR2 SVGAGI. The V segment lost 7 bases and the J segment 7 bases; nucleotides outside the gene matches: 9. The CDR3 has 15 residues. CDR3 coding DNA: TGTGCCAGCACCGCTGGGGGGACTAGCGGAAATGAGCAGTTCTTC. It codes for CASTAGGTSGNEQFF.

As for this clone: A much bigger clone sits one base away, suggesting this may be a read error. J is TRBJ2-2 and V is TRBV6-5, with D maybe TRBD1 (6 bases). V dropped 5 bases and J dropped 1 base, with 8 bases sitting between them. Per the germline V gene, CDR1 is MNHEY and CDR2 is SVGAGI. CDR3 length: 14 residues. As DNA, the CDR3 is TGTGCCAGCAGTATGGGACAGAACACCGGGGAGCTGTTTTTT. This sequence encodes CASSMGQNTGELFF.

This clone was picked up a small number of times. The chain joins TRBV15 to TRBJ1-1; D is ambiguous. Trimming left V 0 bases short and J 5 bases short, with 10 bases between. Germline V gene lookup returns CDR1 LNHNV and CDR2 YYDKDF (reference sequence). The CDR3 is 14 amino acids. The CDR3 here is CATSRDRMRTEAFF. The CDR3, as DNA: TGTGCCACCAGCAGAGACCGAATGAGGACTGAAGCTTTCTTT.

The chain carries TRBV11-3 and TRBJ1-1; possible D gene TRBD1, 5 bases. Trimming cost V 5 bases and J 4 bases, with 14 bases left between them. Germline-derived CDR1 and CDR2 are SGHNT and YENEEA. The CDR3 totals 14 residues. The CDR3 region has the DNA TGTGCCAGCAGCCCCGGAAGGGGCTCCACTGAAGCTTTCTTT. As protein: CASSPGRGSTEAFF.

V and J are TRBV9 and TRBJ1-2, with TRBD1 matching 7 bases. Trimming took 0 bases from V and 1 from J; bases not matched to a gene: 9. Germline values: CDR1 SGDLS, CDR2 YYNGEE. CDR3 length: 17 amino acids. DNA for the CDR3: TGTGCCAGCAGCGTAGATCCTGGGACAGCTATTAACTATGGCTACACCTTC. Protein sequence: CASSVDPGTAINYGYTF.